Listed below are T cell receptor beta chains from one sample, sequenced in a study of blood T cell repertoires in COVID-19. The table came from immunoSEQ multiplex PCR; TCRdb's copy has only in-frame clones and leaves some out. The repertoire holds some 200,000 clones, with around 87% as singletons. Sequences were obtained from peripheral blood. Receptors were obtained from a man aged 18 to 30 with active or convalescent COVID-19. The CDR3 runs from the conserved cysteine through the conserved F or W. The order of the fields is D gene, V gene, J gene, clone size, CDR3 DNA, CDR3 protein. D genes are given only for firm matches. For some rows the clone size is stated as once, few or many, or as a class when expanded; others skip it.

-	TRBV28	TRBJ1-1	-	TGTGCCAGCCGGTACAGGGAGTTCATGAACACTGAAGCTTTCTTT	CASRYREFMNTEAFF
TRBD1	TRBV2	TRBJ2-7	-	TGTGCCAGCAGCCCGCTCGGGACAGGCGCCTACGAGCAGTACTTC	CASSPLGTGAYEQYF
-	TRBV29-1	TRBJ2-5	-	TGCAGCGTTGAAGGGGTTCCTCTTGGCGGAGGGGAAGAGACCCAGTACTTC	CSVEGVPLGGGEETQYF
TRBD1	TRBV6-2/TRBV6-3	TRBJ2-6	-	TGTGCCAGCACCCCCAGAGACAGGGCAGGTGCTGGGGCCAACGTCCTGACTTTC	CASTPRDRAGAGANVLTF
-	TRBV4-2	TRBJ2-3	-	TGTGCCAGCAGCCAAGAGGAGTACACAGATACGCAGTATTTT	CASSQEEYTDTQYF
-	TRBV12-1	TRBJ1-5	few	TGTGCCAGCATGGACAGGGGTTATCAGCCCCAGCATTTT	CASMDRGYQPQHF
TRBD1	TRBV28	TRBJ2-2	-	TGTGCCTCACAGGGGGCGCTTCCCGGGGAGCTGTTTTTT	CASQGALPGELFF
TRBD1	TRBV28	TRBJ1-2	-	TGTGCCAGCAGACAGACAGGGGGCTATGGCTACACCTTC	CASRQTGGYGYTF
TRBD1	TRBV4-2	TRBJ1-2	-	TGTGCCAGCAGCCAGTCCACAGGGGGGTTCGACTATGGCTACACCTTC	CASSQSTGGFDYGYTF
-	TRBV20-1	TRBJ1-1	once	TGCAGTGCTAGTAACAGGGCTCTTGTGAACACTGAAGCTTTCTTT	CSASNRALVNTEAFF
TRBD1	TRBV6-5	TRBJ1-2	-	TGTGCCAGCAGTTACTCCAGGGGGAACTATGGCTACACCTTC	CASSYSRGNYGYTF
TRBD1	TRBV5-1	TRBJ1-3	once	TGCGCCAGCAGCTTGGCCTGGGCGACAGGGAGCTCTGGAAACACCATATATTTT	CASSLAWATGSSGNTIYF
TRBD2	TRBV11-3	TRBJ2-1	-	TGTGCCAGCAGCTCCCTTATAACTAGCGGAAACAATGAGCAGTTCTTC	CASSSLITSGNNEQFF
-	TRBV7-9	TRBJ2-2	-	TGTGCCAGCCGGTTGGACAGGAACACCGGGGAGCTGTTTTTT	CASRLDRNTGELFF
-	TRBV6-5	TRBJ2-3	-	TGTGCCAGCAGTACCCAGCGGGCTTCGGATACGCAGTATTTT	CASSTQRASDTQYF
TRBD1	TRBV7-3	TRBJ2-7	-	TGTGCCAGCAGCCCCGGACAGGGCGAAGGGTCCTACGAGCAGTACTTC	CASSPGQGEGSYEQYF
-	TRBV6-5	TRBJ1-3	-	TGTGCCAGCAGTTACTCGACAGGACGCTCTGGAAACACCATATATTTT	CASSYSTGRSGNTIYF